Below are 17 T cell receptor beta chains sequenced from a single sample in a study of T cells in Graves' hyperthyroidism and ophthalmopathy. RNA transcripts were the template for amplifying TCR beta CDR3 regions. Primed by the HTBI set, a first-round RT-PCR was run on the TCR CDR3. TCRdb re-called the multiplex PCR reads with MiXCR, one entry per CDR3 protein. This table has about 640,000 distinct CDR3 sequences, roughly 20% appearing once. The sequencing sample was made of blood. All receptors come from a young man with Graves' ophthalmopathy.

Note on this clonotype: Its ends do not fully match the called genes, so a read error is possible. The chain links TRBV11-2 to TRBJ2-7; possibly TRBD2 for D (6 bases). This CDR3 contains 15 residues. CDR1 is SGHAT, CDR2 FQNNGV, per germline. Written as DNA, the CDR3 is TGTGCCAGCAGCTCGTGGGACTCCCGCTCCTACGAGCGGTACTTC. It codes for CASSSWDSRSYERYF.

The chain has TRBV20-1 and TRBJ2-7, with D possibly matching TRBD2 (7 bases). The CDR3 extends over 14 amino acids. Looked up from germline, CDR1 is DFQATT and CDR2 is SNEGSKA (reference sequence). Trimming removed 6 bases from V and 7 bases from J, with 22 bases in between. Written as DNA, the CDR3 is TGCAGTGCCGAGTTTGGGGGGGCCACGGGAGAGCAGTACTTC. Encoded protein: CSAEFGGATGEQYF.

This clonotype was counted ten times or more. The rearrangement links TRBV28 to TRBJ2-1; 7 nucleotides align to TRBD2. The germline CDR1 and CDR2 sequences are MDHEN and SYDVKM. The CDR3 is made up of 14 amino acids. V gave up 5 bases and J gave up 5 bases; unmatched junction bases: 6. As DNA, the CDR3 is TGTGCCAGCAGTGGTAGCGGGCGAGACAATGAGCAGTTCTTC. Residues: CASSGSGRDNEQFF. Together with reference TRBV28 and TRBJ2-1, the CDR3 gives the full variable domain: DVKVTQSSRYLVKRTGEKVFLECVQDMDHENMFWYRQDPGLGLRLIYFSYDVKMKEKGDIPEGYSVSREKKERFSLILESASTNQTSMYLCASSGSGRDNEQFFGPGTRLTVL.

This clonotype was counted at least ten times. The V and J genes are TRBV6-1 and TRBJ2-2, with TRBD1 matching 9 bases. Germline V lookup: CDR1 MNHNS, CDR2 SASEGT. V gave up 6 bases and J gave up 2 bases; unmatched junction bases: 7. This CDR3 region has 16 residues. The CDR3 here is CASRPPGQGNTGELFF. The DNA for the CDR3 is TGTGCCAGCAGGCCACCGGGACAGGGAAACACCGGGGAGCTGTTTTTT.

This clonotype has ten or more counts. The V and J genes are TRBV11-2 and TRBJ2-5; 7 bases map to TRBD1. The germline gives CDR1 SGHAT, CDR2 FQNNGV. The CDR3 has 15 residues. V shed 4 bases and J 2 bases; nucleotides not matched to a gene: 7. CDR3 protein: CASSSPGTEQETQYF. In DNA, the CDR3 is TGTGCCAGCAGCTCCCCCGGGACAGAGCAAGAGACCCAGTACTTC. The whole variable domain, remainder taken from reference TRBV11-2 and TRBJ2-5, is EAGVAQSPRYKIIEKRQSVAFWCNPISGHATLYWYQQILGQGPKLLIQFQNNGVVDDSQLPKDRFSAERLKGVDSTLKIQPAKLEDSAVYLCASSSPGTEQETQYFGPGTRLLVL.

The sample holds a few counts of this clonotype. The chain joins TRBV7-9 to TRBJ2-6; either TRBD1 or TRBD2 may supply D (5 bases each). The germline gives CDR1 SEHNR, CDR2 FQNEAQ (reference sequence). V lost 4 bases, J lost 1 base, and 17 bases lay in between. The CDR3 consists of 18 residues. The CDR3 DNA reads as TGTGCCAGCAGCTCCCGGGACCCAAGGATTTCTGGGGCCAACGTCCTGACTTTC. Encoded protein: CASSSRDPRISGANVLTF.

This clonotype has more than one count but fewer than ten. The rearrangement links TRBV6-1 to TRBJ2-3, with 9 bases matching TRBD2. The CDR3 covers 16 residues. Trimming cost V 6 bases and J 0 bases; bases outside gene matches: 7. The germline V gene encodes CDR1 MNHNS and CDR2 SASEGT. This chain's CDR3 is CASRGLATTSTDTQYF. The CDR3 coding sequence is TGTGCCAGCAGGGGACTAGCCACCACTAGCACAGATACGCAGTATTTT.

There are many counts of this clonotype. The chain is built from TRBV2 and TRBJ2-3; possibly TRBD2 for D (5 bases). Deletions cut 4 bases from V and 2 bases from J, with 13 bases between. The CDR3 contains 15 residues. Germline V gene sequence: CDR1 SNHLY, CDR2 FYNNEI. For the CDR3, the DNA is TGTGCCAGCAGTGTAAATGGAGGATCCACAGATACGCAGTATTTT. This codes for CASSVNGGSTDTQYF.

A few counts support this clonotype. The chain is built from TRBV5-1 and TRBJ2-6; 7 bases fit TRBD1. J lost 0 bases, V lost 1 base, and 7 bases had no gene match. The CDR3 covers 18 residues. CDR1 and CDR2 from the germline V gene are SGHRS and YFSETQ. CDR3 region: CASSLKTGDLSGANVLTF. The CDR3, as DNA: TGCGCCAGCAGCTTGAAAACAGGGGACCTCTCTGGGGCCAACGTCCTGACTTTC.

CDR3 residues: CASSDSDYNEQFF. The DNA for the CDR3 is TGTGCCAGCAGTGACTCGGACTACAATGAGCAGTTCTTC. The V gene is TRBV6-4, the J gene TRBJ2-1; no firm D call. This CDR3 spans 13 amino acids. Germline-derived CDR1 and CDR2 are MRHNA and SNTAGT. Trimming took 0 bases from V and 3 from J, leaving 3 bases between them.

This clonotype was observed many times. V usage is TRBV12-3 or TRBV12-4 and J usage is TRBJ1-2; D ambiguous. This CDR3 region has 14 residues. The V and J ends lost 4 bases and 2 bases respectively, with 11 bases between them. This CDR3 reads CASSWPGWNYGYTF. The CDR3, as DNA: TGTGCCAGCAGTTGGCCGGGGTGGAACTATGGCTACACCTTC.

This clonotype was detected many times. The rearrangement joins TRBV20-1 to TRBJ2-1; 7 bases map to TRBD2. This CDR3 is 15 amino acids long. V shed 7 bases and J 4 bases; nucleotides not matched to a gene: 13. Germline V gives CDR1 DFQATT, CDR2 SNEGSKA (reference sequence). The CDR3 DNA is TGCAGTGGTTCCCCGGTCACTAGCGATTACAATGAGCAGTTCTTC. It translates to CSGSPVTSDYNEQFF.

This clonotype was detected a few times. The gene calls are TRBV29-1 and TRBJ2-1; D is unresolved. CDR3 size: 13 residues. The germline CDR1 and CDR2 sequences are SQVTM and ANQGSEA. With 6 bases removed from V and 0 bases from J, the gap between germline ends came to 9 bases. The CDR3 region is CSVRGSSYNEQFF. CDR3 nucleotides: TGCAGCGTACGCGGAAGCTCCTACAATGAGCAGTTCTTC.

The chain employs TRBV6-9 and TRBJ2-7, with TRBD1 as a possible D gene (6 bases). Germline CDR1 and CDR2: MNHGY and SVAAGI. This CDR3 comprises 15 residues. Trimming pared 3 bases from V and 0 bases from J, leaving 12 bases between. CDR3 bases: TGTGCCAGCAGTTACAGGGGAAAATCCTCCTACGAGCAGTACTTC. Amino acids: CASSYRGKSSYEQYF.

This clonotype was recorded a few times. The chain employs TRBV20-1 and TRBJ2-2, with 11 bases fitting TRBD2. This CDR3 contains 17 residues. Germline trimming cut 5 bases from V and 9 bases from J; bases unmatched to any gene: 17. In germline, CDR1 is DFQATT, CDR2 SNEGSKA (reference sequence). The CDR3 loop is CSAHPMTSGKGRRELFF. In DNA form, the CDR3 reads TGCAGTGCTCATCCCATGACTAGCGGGAAGGGTCGGAGGGAGCTGTTTTTT.

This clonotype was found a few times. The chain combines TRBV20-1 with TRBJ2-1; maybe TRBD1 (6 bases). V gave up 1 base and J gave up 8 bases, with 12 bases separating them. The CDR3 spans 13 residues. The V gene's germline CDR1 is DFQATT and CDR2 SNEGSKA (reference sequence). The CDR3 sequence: CSARGTVMDEQFF. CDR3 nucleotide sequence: TGCAGTGCTAGAGGGACAGTAATGGATGAGCAGTTCTTC.

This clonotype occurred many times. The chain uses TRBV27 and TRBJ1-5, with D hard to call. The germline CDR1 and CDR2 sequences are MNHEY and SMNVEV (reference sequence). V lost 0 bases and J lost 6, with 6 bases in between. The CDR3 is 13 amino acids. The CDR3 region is CASSLSGFQPQHF. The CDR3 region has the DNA TGTGCCAGCAGTTTATCAGGGTTTCAGCCCCAGCATTTT.